This T cell receptor (beta chain) is from a study of blood T cell repertoires in COVID-19. TCRdb's table, derived via immunoSEQ multiplex PCR, lists solely in-frame clones and lacks some. This table has under 250,000 clones, 70% to 90% appearing once. CDR3 length: 15 residues. CDR1 is SQVTM and CDR2 is ANQGSEA in the germline V gene. With 4 bases removed from V and 5 bases from J, the gap between germline ends came to 20 bases. The chain carries TRBV29-1 and TRBJ1-2; D gene unclear. The TCR originated in a man between 50 and 59 years old with acute or convalescent COVID-19. The specimen sequenced was peripheral blood. CDR3 sequence (DNA): TGCAGCGTTGGCCCACCTTTGGAGGGCCCTTATGGCTACACCTTC. Residues: CSVGPPLEGPYGYTF. Together with reference TRBV29-1 and TRBJ1-2, the CDR3 gives the full variable domain: SAVISQKPSRDICQRGTSLTIQCQVDSQVTMMFWYRQQPGQSLTLIATANQGSEATYESGFVIDKFPISRPNLTFSTLTVSNMSPEDSSIYLCSVGPPLEGPYGYTFGSGTRLTVV.